The TCR beta chain under discussion was sequenced for a study of blood T cells in healthy people across ages. Combining a sample-barcoded 5' primer with a J-beta primer mix, a second PCR ran for roughly 7 to 12 cycles. Through a template-switch adaptor with 12 random nucleotides, each cDNA molecule received a tag. Sequencing of every sample gave 2.5 million or more CDR3-containing paired-end reads. Via MiXCR, TCRdb re-called the 5' RACE reads, giving one row per CDR3 protein. The top ten hold around a sixth of the sample, which has 590,000 or so distinct CDR3 sequences, less than 35% seen once. Trimming took off 5 bases at V and 1 base at J, with 15 bases between the two ends. Per the germline V gene, CDR1 is SGHTA and CDR2 is FQGTGA. The CDR3 is 16 residues long. This clonotype was counted many times. Researchers report isolating at least 6.5 million PBMCs per sample.

The receptor was isolated from a woman at least 80 years old in good health. Source material: blood. The rearrangement uses TRBV7-3 and TRBJ2-1; possible D gene TRBD2, 6 bases. The CDR3 is CASSPHGGLSYNEQFF. Here the CDR3 DNA reads TGTGCCAGCAGCCCCCACGGGGGTCTGTCCTACAATGAGCAGTTCTTC.